Shown below are 6 T cell receptor beta chains from a single sample sequenced in a study of control samples from healthy donors and cancer patients. This table comes from immunoSEQ multiplex PCR, and its TCRdb copy is limited to in-frame clones, with some not included. The sample contains 55,000 to 65,000 clones, 87% of which appear only once. The sample comprised PBMCs. Receptors were obtained from a woman aged 60-75 years with lung cancer.

This clone showed up just once. The V call is TRBV9, the J call TRBJ2-7, with D tentatively TRBD1 (6 bases). CDR1 is SGDLS and CDR2 is YYNGEE in the germline V gene. The CDR3 consists of 15 residues. V lost 3 bases to trimming and J lost 5 bases, with 18 bases between them. Written as DNA, the CDR3 is TGTGCCAGCAGCGGGGATGAGGGGGAACAAGACGAGCAGTACTTC. This translates into CASSGDEGEQDEQYF. The full variable domain, with the rest looked up from reference TRBV9 and TRBJ2-7, is DSGVTQTPKHLITATGQRVTLRCSPRSGDLSVYWYQQSLDQGLQFLIQYYNGEERAKGNILERFSAQQFPDLHSELNLSSLELGDSALYFCASSGDEGEQDEQYFGPGTRLTVT.

The chain links TRBV12-3 or TRBV12-4 to TRBJ2-3; D is undetermined. The V end lost 6 bases, the J end lost 4 bases, and 8 bases lay between the germline ends. CDR3 length equals 12 residues. Here the CDR3 DNA reads TGTGCCAGCAGGCGAATAGCAGATACGCAGTATTTT. It specifies CASRRIADTQYF.

This clone appeared once. The V call is TRBV6-5, the J call TRBJ1-6; 7 positions agree with TRBD1. Germline loops: CDR1 MNHEY, CDR2 SVGAGI. Trimming at V came to 4 bases and at J to 9 bases, leaving 6 bases not matched to a gene. This CDR3 spans 14 amino acids. CDR3: CASSSTGLASPLHF. Written as DNA, the CDR3 is TGTGCCAGCAGTTCGACAGGGCTTGCTTCACCCCTCCACTTT.

The chain joins TRBV14 to TRBJ2-2; D gene ambiguous. Germline CDR1 SGHDN, CDR2 FVKESK. The germline V and J ends were trimmed by 8 bases and 2 bases, with 6 bases remaining between them. The CDR3 runs to 12 residues. CDR3 protein: CASAINTGELFF. The CDR3 region has the DNA TGTGCCAGCGCCATAAACACCGGGGAGCTGTTTTTT.

Only one count was recorded for this clone. The gene calls are TRBV15 and TRBJ1-6, with 7 positions matching TRBD1. CDR1 and CDR2 (germline): LNHNV, YYDKDF (reference sequence). The CDR3 loop spans 18 amino acids. The junction had 10 bases not matched to a gene; V was cut back by 5 bases and J by 0 bases. The CDR3 protein is CATSPKSDRSSYNSPLHF. CDR3 bases: TGTGCCACCAGCCCCAAATCGGACAGGTCCTCCTATAATTCACCCCTCCACTTT.

The gene calls are TRBV14 and TRBJ2-7; TRBD1 matches 7 bases. Germline CDR1 and CDR2: SGHDN and FVKESK. The ends lost 8 bases at V and 5 bases at J; junction bases unmatched: 9. CDR3 size: 13 residues. The CDR3 here is CASGETGFNEQYF. In DNA, the CDR3 is TGTGCCAGCGGCGAGACAGGGTTCAACGAGCAGTACTTC.